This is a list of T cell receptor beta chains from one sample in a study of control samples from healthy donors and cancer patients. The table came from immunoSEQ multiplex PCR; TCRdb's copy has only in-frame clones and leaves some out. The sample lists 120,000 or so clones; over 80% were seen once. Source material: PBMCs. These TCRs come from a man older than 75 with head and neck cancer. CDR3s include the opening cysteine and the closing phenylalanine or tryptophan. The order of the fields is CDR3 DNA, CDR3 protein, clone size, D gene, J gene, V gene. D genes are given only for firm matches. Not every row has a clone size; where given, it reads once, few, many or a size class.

CDR3nt: TGTGCCAGCAGTCTACAGGGGGCTTTGAACACTGAAGCTTTCTTT
CDR3aa: CASSLQGALNTEAFF
abundance: NA
d_gene: TRBD1
j_gene: TRBJ1-1
v_gene: TRBV6-5

CDR3nt: TGCGCCAGCAGCGATGGACCGAGTTCTGATTCTAGCCTCTCCCTTTTT
CDR3aa: CASSDGPSSDSSLSLF
abundance: NA
d_gene: NA
j_gene: TRBJ1-4
v_gene: TRBV5-1

CDR3nt: TGTGCCAGTAGTAAGGGCAGGGGGCAGGTGGAGACCCAGTACTTC
CDR3aa: CASSKGRGQVETQYF
abundance: NA
d_gene: TRBD1
j_gene: TRBJ2-5
v_gene: TRBV19

CDR3nt: TGTGCCAGCAGCTTGGGTGTGCGGGATTTTACCTACGAGCAGTACTTC
CDR3aa: CASSLGVRDFTYEQYF
abundance: NA
d_gene: NA
j_gene: TRBJ2-7
v_gene: TRBV5-4

CDR3nt: TGTGCCAGCAGCTTGGAGCCCGGTGAGGGTGAGCAGTTCTTC
CDR3aa: CASSLEPGEGEQFF
abundance: once
d_gene: NA
j_gene: TRBJ2-1
v_gene: TRBV5-5

CDR3nt: TGTGCCTCCTGGGGGCGGGAGGCCGTCTCCGCCGGGGAGCTGTTTTTT
CDR3aa: CASWGREAVSAGELFF
abundance: NA
d_gene: TRBD2
j_gene: TRBJ2-2
v_gene: TRBV30

CDR3nt: TGTGCCATCAGGGGGACAGGGGCCTACGAGCAGTACTTC
CDR3aa: CAIRGTGAYEQYF
abundance: NA
d_gene: TRBD1
j_gene: TRBJ2-7
v_gene: TRBV10-3

CDR3nt: TGTGCCTGGAGAAACCCGAGGGGGGGAGGCACTGAAGCTTTCTTT
CDR3aa: CAWRNPRGGGTEAFF
abundance: NA
d_gene: NA
j_gene: TRBJ1-1
v_gene: TRBV30

CDR3nt: TGCAGCCTCCTAGGAAATGAGCAGTTCTTC
CDR3aa: CSLLGNEQFF
abundance: NA
d_gene: NA
j_gene: TRBJ2-1
v_gene: TRBV20-1

CDR3nt: TGTGCCAGCAGTCCAGGGTTCGGAAGCTCTGGAAACACCATATATTTT
CDR3aa: CASSPGFGSSGNTIYF
abundance: NA
d_gene: NA
j_gene: TRBJ1-3
v_gene: TRBV7-7

CDR3nt: TGCGCCAGCAGCTTGGTGGGTAGCGGGAGCTACAATGAGCAGTTCTTC
CDR3aa: CASSLVGSGSYNEQFF
abundance: NA
d_gene: TRBD2
j_gene: TRBJ2-1
v_gene: TRBV5-1

CDR3nt: TGTGCCAGCAGTTACGGTGAGGGGGAGCAGTTCTTC
CDR3aa: CASSYGEGEQFF
abundance: NA
d_gene: NA
j_gene: TRBJ2-1
v_gene: TRBV6-2/TRBV6-3

CDR3nt: TGTGCCTGGTCACCAGGAAGGAATCAGCCCCAGCATTTT
CDR3aa: CAWSPGRNQPQHF
abundance: NA
d_gene: NA
j_gene: TRBJ1-5
v_gene: TRBV30

CDR3nt: TGTGCCAGCAGACTGACATATCTAAACACTGAAGCTTTCTTT
CDR3aa: CASRLTYLNTEAFF
abundance: NA
d_gene: NA
j_gene: TRBJ1-1
v_gene: TRBV28

CDR3nt: TGTGCCAGTAGTATTGTGGGCAGCGCCTACGAGCAGTACTTC
CDR3aa: CASSIVGSAYEQYF
abundance: NA
d_gene: NA
j_gene: TRBJ2-7
v_gene: TRBV19

CDR3nt: TGTGCCAGCAGCGCCCAGCCTAGCGCTAGCACAGATACGCAGTATTTT
CDR3aa: CASSAQPSASTDTQYF
abundance: NA
d_gene: NA
j_gene: TRBJ2-3
v_gene: TRBV5-8

CDR3nt: TGTGCCAGCAGAGACCGGGACAGGCTGTTAGTGGAGCAGTACTTC
CDR3aa: CASRDRDRLLVEQYF
abundance: NA
d_gene: TRBD1
j_gene: TRBJ2-7
v_gene: TRBV2

CDR3nt: TGTGCCTGGAGTCTAATCGCGGGACATCGCACAGATACGCAGTATTTT
CDR3aa: CAWSLIAGHRTDTQYF
abundance: NA
d_gene: NA
j_gene: TRBJ2-3
v_gene: TRBV30

CDR3nt: TGTGCCAGCAGCTTAGCAGGGGGCGGGAGGCGCTACGAGCAGTACTTC
CDR3aa: CASSLAGGGRRYEQYF
abundance: NA
d_gene: NA
j_gene: TRBJ2-7
v_gene: TRBV11-2

CDR3nt: TGTGCCAGCAGCCCCCCCCCAGGGGGCATCGCAGATACGCAGTATTTT
CDR3aa: CASSPPPGGIADTQYF
abundance: once
d_gene: TRBD1
j_gene: TRBJ2-3
v_gene: TRBV5-4

CDR3nt: TGTGCCAGCAGCCTCCCCGGGACAGGGGATTGGGAGCAGTACTTC
CDR3aa: CASSLPGTGDWEQYF
abundance: NA
d_gene: TRBD1
j_gene: TRBJ2-7
v_gene: TRBV6-5

CDR3nt: TGTGCCAGCAGCCCTTCCGGGACTACCTACTACGAGCAGTACTTC
CDR3aa: CASSPSGTTYYEQYF
abundance: NA
d_gene: TRBD2
j_gene: TRBJ2-7
v_gene: TRBV7-9

CDR3nt: TGTGCCAGCAGTGCAGGCCAGGGACTAGCTCAGTACTTC
CDR3aa: CASSAGQGLAQYF
abundance: once
d_gene: TRBD2
j_gene: TRBJ2-7
v_gene: TRBV2

CDR3nt: TGTGCTAGTGGTTCAAAACAGGACACTGAAGCTTTCTTT
CDR3aa: CASGSKQDTEAFF
abundance: NA
d_gene: NA
j_gene: TRBJ1-1
v_gene: TRBV12-5

CDR3nt: TGTGCCAGCAGTTACCCGGGAGCCATCATCTTC
CDR3aa: CASSYPGAIIF
abundance: NA
d_gene: NA
j_gene: TRBJ2-1
v_gene: TRBV6-5

CDR3nt: TGTGCCATCAGTGAGCCGGACAGGAATTACGAGCAGTACTTC
CDR3aa: CAISEPDRNYEQYF
abundance: NA
d_gene: TRBD1
j_gene: TRBJ2-7
v_gene: TRBV10-3

CDR3nt: TGTGCCAGCAGTTCCATCCGTGGGACGGGCCGCAATGAGCAGTTCTTC
CDR3aa: CASSSIRGTGRNEQFF
abundance: NA
d_gene: NA
j_gene: TRBJ2-1
v_gene: TRBV6-2/TRBV6-3

CDR3nt: TGTGCCAGCAGCTTGGCGGGTGGAAACACCATATATTTT
CDR3aa: CASSLAGGNTIYF
abundance: NA
d_gene: NA
j_gene: TRBJ1-3
v_gene: TRBV5-6

CDR3nt: TGTGCCAGCAGTGAAGCAAGATCCACCTATGGCTACACCTTC
CDR3aa: CASSEARSTYGYTF
abundance: NA
d_gene: NA
j_gene: TRBJ1-2
v_gene: TRBV6-1